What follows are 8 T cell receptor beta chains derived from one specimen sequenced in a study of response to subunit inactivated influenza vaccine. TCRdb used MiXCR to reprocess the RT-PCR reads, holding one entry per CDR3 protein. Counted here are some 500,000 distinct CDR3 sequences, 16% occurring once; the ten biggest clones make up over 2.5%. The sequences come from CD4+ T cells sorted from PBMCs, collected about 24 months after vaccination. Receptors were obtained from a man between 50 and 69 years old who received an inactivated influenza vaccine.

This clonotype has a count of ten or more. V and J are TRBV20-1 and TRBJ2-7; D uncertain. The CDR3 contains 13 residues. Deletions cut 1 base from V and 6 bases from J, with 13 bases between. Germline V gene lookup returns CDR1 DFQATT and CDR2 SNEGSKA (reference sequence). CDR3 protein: CSARVPLNGEQYF. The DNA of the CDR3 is TGCAGTGCTAGAGTCCCGTTGAACGGCGAGCAGTACTTC.

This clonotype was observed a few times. The DNA of the CDR3 is TGCAGTGCCAGGGTGCGATGGACGGCCATCCAAGAGACCCAGTACTTC. Translating gives CSARVRWTAIQETQYF. The chain links TRBV20-1 to TRBJ2-5; D possibly corresponds to TRBD1 (5 bases). Trimming shortened V by 6 bases and J by 1 base, and 21 bases separated the two germline ends. The CDR3 is 16 amino acids. The germline CDR1 and CDR2 sequences are DFQATT and SNEGSKA (reference sequence).

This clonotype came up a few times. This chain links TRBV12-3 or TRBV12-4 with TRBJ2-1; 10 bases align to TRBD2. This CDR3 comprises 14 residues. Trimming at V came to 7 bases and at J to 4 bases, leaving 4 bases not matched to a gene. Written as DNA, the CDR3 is TGTGCCAGCAAAACTAGCGGGAATTACAATGAGCAGTTCTTC. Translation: CASKTSGNYNEQFF.

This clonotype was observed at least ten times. This CDR3 reads CASSPGAQDTQYF. CDR3 DNA: TGTGCCAGCAGCCCGGGGGCGCAAGATACGCAGTATTTT. The chain couples TRBV9 to TRBJ2-3, with D perhaps matching TRBD1 or TRBD2 (6 bases each). V was pared by 4 bases and J by 5 bases, with 11 bases between. The V gene's germline CDR1 is SGDLS and CDR2 YYNGEE. The CDR3 length is 13 residues.

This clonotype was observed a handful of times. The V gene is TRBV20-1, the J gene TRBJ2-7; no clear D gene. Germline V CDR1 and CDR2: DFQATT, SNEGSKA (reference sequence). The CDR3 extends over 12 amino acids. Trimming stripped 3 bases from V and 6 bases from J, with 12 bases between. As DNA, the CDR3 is TGCAGTGCTAGGACCATACTGGCCGAGCAGTACTTC. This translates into CSARTILAEQYF.

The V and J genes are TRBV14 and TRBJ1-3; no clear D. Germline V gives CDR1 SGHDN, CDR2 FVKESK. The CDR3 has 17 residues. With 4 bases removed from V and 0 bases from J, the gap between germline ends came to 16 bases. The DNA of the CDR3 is TGTGCCAGCAGCCCGAAACCCGGTACTGCCTCTGGAAACACCATATATTTT. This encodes CASSPKPGTASGNTIYF.

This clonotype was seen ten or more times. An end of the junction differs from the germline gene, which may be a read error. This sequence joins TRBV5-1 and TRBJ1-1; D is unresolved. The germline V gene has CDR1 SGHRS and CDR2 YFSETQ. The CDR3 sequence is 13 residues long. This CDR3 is CASSPTSVSEAFF. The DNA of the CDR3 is TGTGCCAGCAGTCCCACGTCCGTCTCCGAAGCTTTCTTT.

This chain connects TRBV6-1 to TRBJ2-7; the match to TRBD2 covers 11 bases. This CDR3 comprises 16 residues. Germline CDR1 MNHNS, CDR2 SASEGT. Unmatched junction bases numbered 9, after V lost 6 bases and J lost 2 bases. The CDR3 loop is CASSQKLAGEAYEQYF. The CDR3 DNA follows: TGTGCCAGCAGCCAAAAACTAGCGGGAGAGGCCTACGAGCAGTACTTC.